This T cell receptor (beta chain) was sequenced for a study of shared clonotypes between healthy human individuals. As for the study in general: In total, the donors were a couple of women and a few men aged 18 to 49. The study used three CD4 naive, three CD4 memory, two CD8 naive and one CD8 memory plate per donor.

In the case of this clone: What it recognizes is unknown.

CDR3 length: 14 amino acids. Trimming removed 6 bases at V and 2 bases at J, with 14 bases between. The germline CDR1 and CDR2 sequences are MDHEN and SYDVKM. An even split of each subset's genomic DNA across several immunoSEQ plates was performed. Assay: immunoSEQ multiplex PCR; the TCRdb copy retains only in-frame clones and omits some. The sample shows 190,000 or so clones, about 93% of them seen only once. Study-level findings and limits: Generation of non-shared clonotypes was less probable than generation of clonotypes shared by all four donors.

The specimen was naive CD4+ T cells sorted from blood. Subset defined: CD45RA+ positively selected. V gene TRBV28 combines with J gene TRBJ2-7; TRBD2 is a possible D gene (5 bases). The TCR sequence derives from a woman aged 30 to 39 in good health. The CDR3 is CASSGGPGTYEQYF. DNA of the CDR3: TGTGCCAGCAGCGGAGGTCCGGGAACCTACGAGCAGTACTTC.